Below are 27 T cell receptor beta chains sequenced from a single sample in a study of cytomegalovirus exposure and HLA in healthy donors. 60 Vbeta and 13 Jbeta primers were used in PCR. The assay was immunoSEQ multiplex PCR, and TCRdb's table has in-frame clones only and misses some. The sample holds 210,000 or so clones, more than 60% seen once. The sequencing sample was made of PBMCs. The receptors derive from a woman younger than 45 in good health and CMV-seropositive.

This chain links TRBV29-1 with TRBJ2-1; 8 nucleotides match TRBD2. CDR1 and CDR2 (germline): SQVTM, ANQGSEA. This CDR3 region has 15 residues. J was trimmed by 4 bases and V by 7 bases; bases with no gene match: 12. CDR3 DNA: TGCAGCGCCGGGTTATATAGCGGGACATACAATGAGCAGTTCTTC. Its protein product is CSAGLYSGTYNEQFF.

This clone was found once. This chain uses TRBV28 with TRBJ1-2; possible D gene TRBD1, 5 bases. The CDR3 contains 13 residues. V gave up 3 bases and J gave up 5 bases, with 10 bases separating them. Germline CDR1 is MDHEN and CDR2 is SYDVKM. The DNA for the CDR3 is TGTGCCAGCAGTTTGTCGGCAGGGTATGGCTACACCTTC. Translated: CASSLSAGYGYTF.

The CDR3 loop reads CAWNGNGNEQFF. CDR3 bases: TGTGCCTGGAACGGGAACGGGAATGAGCAGTTCTTC. The gene calls are TRBV30 and TRBJ2-1; possibly TRBD2 for D (5 bases). Germline CDR1 reads GTSNPN; CDR2 reads SVGIG (reference sequence). The CDR3 sequence is 12 residues long. V lost 4 bases, J lost 7 bases, and 11 bases lay in between.

The chain joins TRBV28 to TRBJ1-4; 9 nucleotides align to TRBD1. CDR1 and CDR2 from the germline V gene are MDHEN and SYDVKM. The CDR3 runs to 14 residues. V shed 5 bases and J 8 bases; nucleotides not matched to a gene: 6. CDR3 sequence reads: CASSGYRGLEKLFF. As DNA, the CDR3 is TGTGCCAGCAGTGGATACAGGGGGCTCGAAAAACTGTTTTTT.

The chain uses TRBV19 and TRBJ1-5; a possible D gene is TRBD1 (5 bases). Germline V CDR1 and CDR2: LNHDA, SQIVND (reference sequence). The CDR3 has 13 amino acids. Trimming took 6 bases from V and 9 from J, leaving 15 bases between them. CDR3 nucleotides: TGTGCCAGTAGGAACGACAGTCTTTGGCCCCAGCATTTT. It specifies CASRNDSLWPQHF. Using reference TRBV19 and TRBJ1-5 for the parts outside the CDR3, the full variable domain is DGGITQSPKYLFRKEGQNVTLSCEQNLNHDAMYWYRQDPGQGLRLIYYSQIVNDFQKGDIAEGYSVSREKKESFPLTVTSAQKNPTAFYLCASRNDSLWPQHFGDGTRLSIL.

The chain employs TRBV7-2 and TRBJ2-2; possibly TRBD1 for D (5 bases). The V gene lost 4 bases and the J gene lost 5 bases, with 11 bases spanning the gap. From germline, CDR1 is SGHTA and CDR2 FQGNSA. This CDR3 contains 14 residues. The DNA for the CDR3 is TGTGCCAGCAGCTCAAGCAGGGTTACCGGGGAGCTGTTTTTT. Its protein is CASSSSRVTGELFF.

The V gene is TRBV5-1, the J gene TRBJ2-6; 8 bases align to TRBD1. Germline values: CDR1 SGHRS, CDR2 YFSETQ. The CDR3 consists of 16 residues. Losses at the gene ends were 7 bases for V and 3 bases for J; bases not matched to a gene: 9. Written as DNA, the CDR3 is TGCGCCAGCGGACCCCAGGGGGCTGGTGGGGCCAACGTCCTGACTTTC. This encodes CASGPQGAGGANVLTF.

The V call is TRBV23-1, the J call TRBJ2-4; possible D gene TRBD2, 6 bases. TRBV23-1 is marked as an open reading frame, function uncertain. The CDR3 has 15 amino acids. Trimming removed 3 bases from V and 2 bases from J, with 11 bases in between. The CDR3 loop reads CASSHGGAPKNIQYF. Written as DNA, the CDR3 is TGCGCCAGCAGTCACGGAGGGGCCCCCAAAAACATTCAGTACTTC.

The chain couples TRBV27 to TRBJ2-1; 7 positions agree with TRBD2. The CDR3 extends over 18 amino acids. Looked up from germline, CDR1 is MNHEY and CDR2 is SMNVEV (reference sequence). J lost 2 bases, V lost 0 bases, and 10 bases had no gene match. The CDR3: CASSLSRGTIKTYNEQFF. CDR3 in DNA: TGTGCCAGCAGTTTATCCCGGGGGACTATCAAGACCTACAATGAGCAGTTCTTC.

The chain carries TRBV11-2 and TRBJ1-6, with TRBD1 matching over 9 bases. Germline V gives CDR1 SGHAT, CDR2 FQNNGV. The CDR3 extends over 17 amino acids. The V segment lost 4 bases and the J segment 8 bases; nucleotides outside the gene matches: 12. CDR3 amino acids: CASSSYRGRVSDSPLHF. The CDR3 DNA reads as TGTGCCAGCAGCTCCTACAGGGGGCGGGTGTCGGATTCACCCCTCCACTTT.

This clone was counted a single time. The V and J genes are TRBV2 and TRBJ1-5; 7 nucleotides line up with TRBD1. The V gene end was trimmed by 10 bases and the J gene end by 0 bases; junction bases not matched to a gene: 6. CDR1 and CDR2 from the germline V gene are SNHLY and FYNNEI. The CDR3 sequence is 14 residues long. CDR3 nucleotides: TGTGCCACCGGGGGACAGTATAGCAATCAGCCCCAGCATTTT. Translated, it gives CATGGQYSNQPQHF.

The rearrangement joins TRBV6-4 to TRBJ2-1, with 8 bases identical to TRBD1. CDR1 and CDR2 from the germline V gene are MRHNA and SNTAGT. J lost 10 bases, V lost 4 bases, and 3 bases had no gene match. The CDR3 is 12 residues long. This chain's CDR3 is CASSAQGAEQFF. The CDR3 bases are TGTGCCAGCAGTGCTCAGGGGGCAGAGCAGTTCTTC.

The DNA for the CDR3 is TGTGCCAGCAGCTTCAAGGTGGGGCCCAGTGAAAAACTGTTTTTT. Translating gives CASSFKVGPSEKLFF. The J gene is TRBJ1-4, the V gene TRBV5-6, with D tentatively TRBD1 (5 bases). Germline loops: CDR1 SGHDT, CDR2 YYEEEE. V was pared by 2 bases and J by 7 bases, with 15 bases between. The CDR3 is 15 amino acids.

This chain joins TRBV28 and TRBJ2-7, with no clear D. Trimming cost V 3 bases and J 5 bases, with 8 bases left between them. Germline CDR1 is MDHEN and CDR2 is SYDVKM. This CDR3 contains 12 residues. CDR3 amino acids: CASSFRLDEQYF. For the CDR3, the DNA is TGTGCCAGCAGTTTCCGGTTGGACGAGCAGTACTTC.

The genes are TRBV2 and TRBJ1-4, with 10 bases identical to TRBD1. CDR3 length: 15 amino acids. V shed 0 bases and J 8 bases; nucleotides not matched to a gene: 3. The germline V gene has CDR1 SNHLY and CDR2 FYNNEI. CDR3 sequence: CASSEAGTGEEKLFF. CDR3 DNA: TGTGCCAGCAGTGAAGCCGGGACAGGGGAGGAAAAACTGTTTTTT.

The chain recombines TRBV7-9 with TRBJ1-2; D is possibly TRBD1 (6 bases). There are 15 residues in the CDR3. CDR1 and CDR2 from the germline V gene are SEHNR and FQNEAQ (reference sequence). The V end lost 2 bases, the J end lost 4 bases, and 14 bases lay between the germline ends. CDR3: CASSLKQGIGYGYTF. CDR3 nucleotides: TGTGCCAGCAGCTTAAAACAGGGAATTGGCTATGGCTACACCTTC.

This chain uses TRBV15 with TRBJ1-1; D is perhaps TRBD1 (5 bases). The CDR3 extends over 14 amino acids. V was pared by 5 bases and J by 5 bases, with 15 bases between. Germline CDR1 is LNHNV and CDR2 is YYDKDF (reference sequence). The CDR3 nucleotides are TGTGCCACCAGCGGACACAGTATGCGAACTGAAGCTTTCTTT. Protein sequence: CATSGHSMRTEAFF.

The sample holds a few counts of this clone. CDR3 protein: CASSGTGVSSYNEQFF. The CDR3, as DNA: TGTGCCAGCAGCGGGACAGGGGTCTCCTCCTACAATGAGCAGTTCTTC. This chain connects TRBV2 to TRBJ2-1; 10 positions match TRBD1. With 6 bases clipped from V and 0 bases from J, the junction kept 5 bases outside the gene matches. The CDR3 loop spans 16 amino acids. The germline V gene encodes CDR1 SNHLY and CDR2 FYNNEI.

This chain joins TRBV7-9 and TRBJ1-1, with D uncertain. The CDR3 consists of 14 residues. CDR1 and CDR2 from the germline V gene are SEHNR and FQNEAQ (reference sequence). V was trimmed by 5 bases and J by 4 bases, leaving 14 bases between them. In DNA, the CDR3 is TGTGCCAGCAGCATCGCCGGAGTCGGCACTGAAGCTTTCTTT. Protein product: CASSIAGVGTEAFF.

The CDR3 here is CASSWQGNGYTF. The CDR3 nucleotides read TGTGCCAGCAGCTGGCAGGGTAATGGCTACACCTTC. The chain combines TRBV6-5 with TRBJ1-2, with D possibly TRBD1 on 5 matching bases. Germline lookup yields CDR1 MNHEY and CDR2 SVGAGI. The length of the CDR3 is 12 residues. V lost 6 bases, J lost 6 bases, and 11 bases lay in between.

This clone was recorded a few times. V is TRBV2 and J is TRBJ2-3, with D possibly matching TRBD2 (5 bases). CDR1 is SNHLY and CDR2 is FYNNEI in the germline V gene. Trimming stripped 1 base from V and 14 bases from J, with 16 bases between. The CDR3 totals 13 residues. CDR3 DNA sequence: TGTGCCAGCAGTGAAGGCGGGCGAGTAGGGTCGTATTTT. It encodes CASSEGGRVGSYF. Together with reference TRBV2 and TRBJ2-3, the CDR3 gives the full variable domain: EPEVTQTPSHQVTQMGQEVILRCVPISNHLYFYWYRQILGQKVEFLVSFYNNEISEKSEIFDDQFSVERPDGSNFTLKIRSTKLEDSAMYFCASSEGGRVGSYFGPGTRLTVL.

V is TRBV5-1 and J is TRBJ1-2; D is uncertain. The CDR3 sequence is 14 residues long. V was shortened by 4 bases and J by 7 bases, with 17 bases between the two germline ends. The V gene's germline CDR1 is SGHRS and CDR2 YFSETQ. In DNA form, the CDR3 reads TGCGCCAGCAGCCCCGTCGGAGGAAAGGGTGGCTACACCTTC. Protein sequence: CASSPVGGKGGYTF.

The V call is TRBV7-9, the J call TRBJ1-1; 7 bases line up with TRBD1. Germline trimming cut 5 bases from V and 1 base from J; bases unmatched to any gene: 7. This CDR3 is 15 amino acids long. Germline CDR1 is SEHNR and CDR2 is FQNEAQ (reference sequence). CDR3 bases: TGTGCCAGCAGCCAGGGGGGTTATGAGAACACTGAAGCTTTCTTT. Residues: CASSQGGYENTEAFF.

The chain uses TRBV5-1 and TRBJ2-2; TRBD1 aligns across 7 bases. Germline lookup yields CDR1 SGHRS and CDR2 YFSETQ. The CDR3 extends over 15 amino acids. Trimming removed 4 bases from V and 2 bases from J; junction bases left unmatched: 5. The CDR3 DNA is TGCGCCAGCAGCGTGACAGGGCCAAACACCGGGGAGCTGTTTTTT. Its protein product is CASSVTGPNTGELFF.

This rearrangement joins TRBV6-1 to TRBJ1-2; D is possibly TRBD1 (6 bases). Trimming cost V 4 bases and J 2 bases, with 14 bases left between them. From germline, CDR1 is MNHNS and CDR2 SASEGT. This CDR3 has 15 amino acids. In nucleotides, the CDR3 is TGTGCCAGCAGTGTAGAGACAGGAAGCAACTATGGCTACACCTTC. This encodes CASSVETGSNYGYTF.

The genes are TRBV5-1 and TRBJ2-5; 7 bases match TRBD1. Germline-derived CDR1 and CDR2 are SGHRS and YFSETQ. The length of the CDR3 is 15 residues. V shed 0 bases and J 4 bases; nucleotides not matched to a gene: 6. CDR3 DNA: TGCGCCAGCAGCTTGGTTGGGACAGAGGGAGAGACCCAGTACTTC. Encoded protein: CASSLVGTEGETQYF. The full variable domain, completed using reference TRBV5-1 and TRBJ2-5, is KAGVTQTPRYLIKTRGQQVTLSCSPISGHRSVSWYQQTPGQGLQFLFEYFSETQRNKGNFPGRFSGRQFSNSRSEMNVSTLELGDSALYLCASSLVGTEGETQYFGPGTRLLVL.

The chain links TRBV5-1 to TRBJ2-1; no firm D call. This CDR3 comprises 16 residues. Germline loops: CDR1 SGHRS, CDR2 YFSETQ. V lost 4 bases and J 0 bases, leaving 14 bases between the germline ends. The CDR3 DNA follows: TGCGCCAGCAGCCTCCTCGGTGCAAGCTCCTACAATGAGCAGTTCTTC. Its translation: CASSLLGASSYNEQFF. Together with reference TRBV5-1 and TRBJ2-1, the CDR3 gives the full variable domain: KAGVTQTPRYLIKTRGQQVTLSCSPISGHRSVSWYQQTPGQGLQFLFEYFSETQRNKGNFPGRFSGRQFSNSRSEMNVSTLELGDSALYLCASSLLGASSYNEQFFGPGTRLTVL.